These 9 T cell receptor beta chains originate from one sample sequenced in a study of CXCR3-negative and CXCR3-positive naive CD8 T cells. UMI-labeled 5' RACE yielded the TRB cDNA libraries. Reprocessing the 5' RACE reads, TCRdb reports a single entry for every CDR3 protein and omits DNA. The listing records some 28,000 distinct CDR3 sequences. Sequencing was done on a sample of memory CD8+ T cells from blood. These receptor sequences come from a human donor in good health. Some clones in this sample may be carry-over from other donors' samples.

The chain couples TRBV7-9 to TRBJ2-5; TCRdb's D call, TRBD2, is unchecked because there is no DNA. The germline V gene has CDR1 SEHNR and CDR2 FQNEAQ (reference sequence). This CDR3 is 16 amino acids long. The CDR3 protein is CASSLSSGGLQETQYF.

V and J are TRBV29-1 and TRBJ2-1; the TCRdb D gene call, TRBD1, has no DNA to confirm it. Germline V gene sequence: CDR1 SQVTM, CDR2 ANQGSEA. The CDR3 is made up of 12 amino acids. CDR3 sequence: CSPRTHGNEQFF.

The chain carries TRBV29-1 and TRBJ1-6; TCRdb's D gene call, TRBD1, goes unchecked for lack of DNA. This CDR3 has 16 amino acids. Germline V gene lookup returns CDR1 SQVTM and CDR2 ANQGSEA. The CDR3 protein is CSVRDGGGLLNSPLHF.

The chain employs TRBV11-2 and TRBJ1-4. CDR3 length equals 11 residues. CDR1 is SGHAT, CDR2 FQNNGV, per germline. The CDR3 sequence: CASTANEKLFF.

The chain is built from TRBV12-3 or TRBV12-4 and TRBJ2-5; no DNA is available, so the TRBD1 call from TCRdb remains unchecked. The CDR3 has 15 residues. The CDR3: CASSFSGGIGETQYF.

The chain links TRBV7-9 to TRBJ2-7. CDR3 length equals 11 residues. Germline V gene sequence: CDR1 SEHNR, CDR2 FQNEAQ (reference sequence). This CDR3 is CASSFDYGQYF.

This chain joins TRBV7-6 and TRBJ2-2. Germline V CDR1 and CDR2: SGHVS, FNYEAQ. The CDR3 is 15 residues long. CDR3 amino acids: CASSYGVEWAGELFF.

The V and J genes are TRBV2 and TRBJ2-5; the TRBD1 assignment by TCRdb is unverifiable without DNA. The CDR3 is 13 amino acids. The germline V gene encodes CDR1 SNHLY and CDR2 FYNNEI. The CDR3 loop reads CASSGQGEETQYF.

The chain joins TRBV29-1 to TRBJ2-6; the D call from TCRdb, TRBD2, cannot be confirmed without DNA. The CDR3 runs to 15 residues. Germline assignment: CDR1 SQVTM and CDR2 ANQGSEA. CDR3: CSAGLGSAGANVLTF. The full variable domain, its missing parts supplied by reference TRBV29-1 and TRBJ2-6, is SAVISQKPSRDICQRGTSLTIQCQVDSQVTMMFWYRQQPGQSLTLIATANQGSEATYESGFVIDKFPISRPNLTFSTLTVSNMSPEDSSIYLCSAGLGSAGANVLTFGAGSRLTVL.